The T cell receptor (beta chain) under discussion was sequenced for a study of blood T cells in healthy people across ages. General study findings and limits: Lack of knowledge of donor CMV status possibly confounded expanded clonotype changes.

In regard to this clonotype: Its specificity is unknown. The final CDR3 position lacks the conserved phenylalanine or tryptophan, pointing to a likely read error.

V was trimmed by 5 bases and J by 3 bases, leaving 13 bases between them. The CDR3 runs to 13 residues. Germline V gene sequence: CDR1 DFQATT, CDR2 SNEGSKA (reference sequence). Combining a sample-barcoded 5' primer with a J-beta primer mix, a second PCR ran for roughly 7 to 12 cycles. Template switching added a 12-random-nucleotide identifier to every cDNA molecule. TCRdb processed the 5' RACE reads anew with MiXCR; each CDR3 protein has one entry. The table records over 600,000 distinct CDR3 sequences, around 43% of them present only once. Sequencing input: blood. The sequence was obtained from a man at least 80 years old in good health. The J gene is TRBJ2-5, the V gene TRBV20-1; the D gene is possibly TRBD2 (7 bases). In nucleotides, the CDR3 is TGCAGTGCTGGGGAGGGGGGAAAAGAGACCCAGTACTCC. Its protein product is CSAGEGGKETQYS.